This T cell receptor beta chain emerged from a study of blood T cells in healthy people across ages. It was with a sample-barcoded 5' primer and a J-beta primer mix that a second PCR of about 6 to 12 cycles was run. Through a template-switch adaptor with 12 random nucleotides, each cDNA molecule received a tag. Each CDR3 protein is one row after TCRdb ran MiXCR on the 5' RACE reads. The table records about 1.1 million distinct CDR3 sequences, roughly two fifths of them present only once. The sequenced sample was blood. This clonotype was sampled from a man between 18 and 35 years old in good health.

The chain's CDR3 is CASSENFFSSTDTQYF. The CDR3 DNA sequence: TGTGCCAGCAGTGAAAACTTCTTCTCTAGCACAGATACGCAGTATTTT. The chain carries TRBV6-4 and TRBJ2-3; D uncertain. CDR1 and CDR2 (germline): MRHNA, SNTAGT. This CDR3 region has 16 residues. V lost 3 bases, J lost 0 bases, and 13 bases lay in between.